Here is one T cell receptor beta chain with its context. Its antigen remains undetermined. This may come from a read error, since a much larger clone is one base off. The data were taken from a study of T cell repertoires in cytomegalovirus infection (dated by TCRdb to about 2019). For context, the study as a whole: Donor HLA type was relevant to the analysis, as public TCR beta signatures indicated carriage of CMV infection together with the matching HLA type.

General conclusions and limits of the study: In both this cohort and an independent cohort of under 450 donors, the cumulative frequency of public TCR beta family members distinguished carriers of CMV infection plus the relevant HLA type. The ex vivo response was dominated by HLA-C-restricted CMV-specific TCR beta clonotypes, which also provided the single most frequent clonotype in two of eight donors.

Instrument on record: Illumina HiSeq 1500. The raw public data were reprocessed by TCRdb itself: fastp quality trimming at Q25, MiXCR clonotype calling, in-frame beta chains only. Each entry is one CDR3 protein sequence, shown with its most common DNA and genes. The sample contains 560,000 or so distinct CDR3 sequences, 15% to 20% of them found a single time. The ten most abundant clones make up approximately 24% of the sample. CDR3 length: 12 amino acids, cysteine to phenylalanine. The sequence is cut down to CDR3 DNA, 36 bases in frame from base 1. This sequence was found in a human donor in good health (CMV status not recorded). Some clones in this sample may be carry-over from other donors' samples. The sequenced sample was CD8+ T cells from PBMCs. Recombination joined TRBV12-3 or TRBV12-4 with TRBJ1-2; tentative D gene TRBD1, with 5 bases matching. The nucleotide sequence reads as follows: TGTGCCAGCAGTCAGGGATCCTATGTCTACACCTTC. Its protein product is CASSQGSYVYTF.